This section outlines one TCR beta chain sequence together with its context. The data belong to a study of blood T cell repertoires in COVID-19. Study context: COVID-19 samples from acute and convalescent phases originated in the United States, Italy and Spain. From T cells, B-cell-depleted T cells, or PBMCs came the material, which was cDNA or gDNA.

In the study's own analysis: By means of reference gene primer amplification, nucleated cell counts were estimated. Some clones are missing from TCRdb's copy, which holds only in-frame ones; the method was immunoSEQ multiplex PCR. The V and J calls and clone size were taken over from that table, and D and trimming were inferred from the DNA. The sample contains fewer than 80,000 clones, 70% to 90% of which appear only once. CDR3 length: 14 residues. Germline CDR1 SGHRS, CDR2 YFSETQ. Trimming pared 7 bases from V and 4 bases from J, leaving 15 bases between. This chain uses TRBV5-1 with TRBJ2-1, with D perhaps matching TRBD2 (6 bases). The receptor's source is a man under 40 with acute or convalescent COVID-19. Sequencing was performed on peripheral blood. This CDR3 is CASSSGELYNEQFF. The CDR3, as DNA: TGCGCCAGCTCGTCGGGAGAGCTATACAATGAGCAGTTCTTC.